This TCR beta chain was recorded in a study of CD8+CD57+ T cells in acquired aplastic anemia. Turning to the study itself: When averaged, DNA from sorted CD4+ and CD8+ cells came to approximately 3 ug. Read counts for CD4+ cells (from healthy donors) averaged about 10.8 million.

Overall study findings and caveats: Patients versus controls showed no significant CD8+ Simpson's diversity difference.

Genomic DNA templated the TCR beta VDJ and CDR3 profiling. TCRdb reprocessed the reads with MiXCR, giving one entry per CDR3 protein. This sample has 60,000 or so distinct CDR3 sequences, with about 54% found just once. Worth noting for this clonotype: The target antigen is unknown.

The germline V gene encodes CDR1 DFQATT and CDR2 SNEGSKA (reference sequence). Trimming removed 1 base at V and 5 bases at J, with 6 bases between. The CDR3 consists of 12 residues. The source is a human donor in good health, serving as a control. The sample comprised sorted CD4+, CD8+, or CD8+CD57+ T cells (not recorded which) from PBMCs. The chain is built from TRBV20-1 and TRBJ2-1; D unclear. The CDR3 nucleotides read TGCAGTGCTAGAGTTTTTGACAATGAGCAGTTCTTC. Translation gives CSARVFDNEQFF.